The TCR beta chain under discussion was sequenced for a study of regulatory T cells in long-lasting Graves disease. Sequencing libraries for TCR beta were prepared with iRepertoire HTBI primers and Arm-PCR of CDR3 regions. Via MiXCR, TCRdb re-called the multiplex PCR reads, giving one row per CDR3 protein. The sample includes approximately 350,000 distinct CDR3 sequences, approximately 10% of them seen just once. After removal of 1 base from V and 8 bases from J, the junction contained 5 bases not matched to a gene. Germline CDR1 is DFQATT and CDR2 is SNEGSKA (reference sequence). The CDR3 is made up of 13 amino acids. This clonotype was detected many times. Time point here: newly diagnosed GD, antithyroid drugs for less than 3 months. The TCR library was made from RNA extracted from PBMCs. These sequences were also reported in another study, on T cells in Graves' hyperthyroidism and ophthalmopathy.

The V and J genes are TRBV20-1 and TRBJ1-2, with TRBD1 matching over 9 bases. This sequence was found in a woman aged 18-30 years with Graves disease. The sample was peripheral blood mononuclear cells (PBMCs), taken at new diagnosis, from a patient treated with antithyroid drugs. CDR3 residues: CSARGGTGLGYTF. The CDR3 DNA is TGCAGTGCTAGAGGGGGGACAGGGTTGGGCTACACCTTC.